These 4 T cell receptor beta chains were all obtained from the same sample, sequenced in a study of cytomegalovirus exposure and HLA in healthy donors. This PCR relied on a set of 60 Vbeta primers and 13 Jbeta primers. Profiling relied on immunoSEQ multiplex PCR, and the TCRdb table lists in-frame clones only, not all of them. The profile shows roughly 180,000 clones, 79% of them singletons. Source material: PBMCs. These receptors were collected from a girl aged 5-17 years in good health and CMV-seropositive.

This chain uses TRBV6-1 with TRBJ1-5; D gene unclear. Trimming took off 6 bases at V and 2 bases at J, with 8 bases between the two ends. The CDR3 loop spans 13 amino acids. Germline V gene sequence: CDR1 MNHNS, CDR2 SASEGT. Written as DNA, the CDR3 is TGTGCCAGCAGCGAGGAGGGCAATCAGCCCCAGCATTTT. Amino acids: CASSEEGNQPQHF.

This clone was detected only a few times. V is TRBV19 and J is TRBJ2-2; perhaps TRBD1 as D (7 bases). This CDR3 has 15 amino acids. Per the germline V gene, CDR1 is LNHDA and CDR2 is SQIVND (reference sequence). Trimming took off 6 bases at V and 1 base at J, with 12 bases between the two ends. The CDR3 sequence: CASSGGQLNTGELFF. Written as DNA, the CDR3 is TGTGCCAGTAGCGGGGGACAGCTGAACACCGGGGAGCTGTTTTTT.

The V call is TRBV19, the J call TRBJ2-3, with 7 bases that match TRBD2. CDR3 length: 15 residues. V shed 3 bases, J shed 2 bases, and the junction held 5 bases outside the gene matches. The germline V gene encodes CDR1 LNHDA and CDR2 SQIVND (reference sequence). The CDR3: CASSISGAFTDTQYF. DNA of the CDR3: TGTGCCAGTAGTATCAGCGGGGCATTCACAGATACGCAGTATTTT.

The chain uses TRBV19 and TRBJ2-3, with TRBD2 matching over 7 bases. CDR1 and CDR2 (germline): LNHDA, SQIVND (reference sequence). The CDR3 consists of 14 residues. V lost 9 bases, J lost 2 bases, and 8 bases stayed unmatched. In DNA, the CDR3 is TGTGCCAGCCGGGAGGCTAAGAACACAGATACGCAGTATTTT. Translating it yields CASREAKNTDTQYF.